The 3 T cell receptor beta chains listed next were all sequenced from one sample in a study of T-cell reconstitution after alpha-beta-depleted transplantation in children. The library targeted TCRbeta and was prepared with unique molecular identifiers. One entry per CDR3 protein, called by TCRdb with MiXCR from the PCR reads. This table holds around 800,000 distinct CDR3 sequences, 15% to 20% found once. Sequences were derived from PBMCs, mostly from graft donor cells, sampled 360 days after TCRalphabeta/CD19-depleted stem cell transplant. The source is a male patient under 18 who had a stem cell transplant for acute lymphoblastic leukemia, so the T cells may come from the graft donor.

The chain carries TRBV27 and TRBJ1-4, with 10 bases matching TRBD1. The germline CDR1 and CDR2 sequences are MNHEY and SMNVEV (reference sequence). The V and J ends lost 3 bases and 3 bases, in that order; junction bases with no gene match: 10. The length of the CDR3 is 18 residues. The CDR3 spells CASSFTGQGTLPNEKLFF. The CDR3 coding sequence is TGTGCCAGCAGTTTCACGGGACAGGGGACCCTACCTAATGAAAAACTGTTTTTT.

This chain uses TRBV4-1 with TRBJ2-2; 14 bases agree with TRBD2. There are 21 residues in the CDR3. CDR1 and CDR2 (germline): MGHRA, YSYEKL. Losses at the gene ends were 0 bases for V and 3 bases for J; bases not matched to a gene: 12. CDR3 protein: CASSQERGTSGRGFYTGELFF. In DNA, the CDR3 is TGCGCCAGCAGCCAAGAAAGGGGGACTAGCGGGAGAGGATTTTACACCGGGGAGCTGTTTTTT.

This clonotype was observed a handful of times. CDR3 in DNA: TGTGCCTGGAGTTTCCTAGCGGGGGAGCAGTACTTC. Translated: CAWSFLAGEQYF. This sequence joins TRBV30 and TRBJ2-7; TRBD2 matches 9 bases. Germline-derived CDR1 and CDR2 are GTSNPN and SVGIG (reference sequence). V was pared by 2 bases and J by 7 bases, with 3 bases of the junction left unmatched. The CDR3 runs 12 residues.